The TCR beta chain under discussion was sequenced for a study of tumor-infiltrating lymphocytes in primary liver carcinoma. The wider study: Tumors were stage T1-T3 N0M0, about 4 to 10 cm across. Samples yielded about 3.65 to 8 million productive TCRbeta reads, similar across tissue types.

Study observations and caveats: Roughly 8-24% of top clones, and no more, occurred in all five tumor regions.

With a constant-region primer, TCR beta cDNA was made from approximately 520 ng of total RNA. The TCR beta library was amplified through three nested multiplex PCR rounds in a modified ARM-PCR procedure. Each of the first two PCR rounds ran approximately 9 cycles with TRBV1-TRBV30 forward and C-beta reverse primers. TCRdb itself ran the multiplex PCR reads through MiXCR, one entry per CDR3 protein. The table lists over 40,000 distinct CDR3 sequences, around 77% of them singletons. The CDR3 spans 14 residues. Trimming took 6 bases from V and 0 from J, leaving 9 bases between them. Germline CDR1 reads SNHLY; CDR2 reads FYNNEI. Investigators took RNA and DNA out together from roughly 21-30 mg of unsorted bulk tissue. Each tumor had five separate regions sampled. This clonotype showed up many times. No antigen is known for it.

The chain couples TRBV2 to TRBJ1-5; weak D call: TRBD1 (6 bases). Specimen: liver tumor tissue from sampling region 5. Sample subset: tumor region T5, tumor centre. The sequence was collected from a middle-aged man with primary liver carcinoma and hepatitis B virus infection. The CDR3, as DNA: TGTGCCAGCAGGGACAGCTATAGCAATCAGCCCCAGCATTTT. It yields the protein CASRDSYSNQPQHF.